The present TCR beta chain was sequenced within a study of OX40 agonist ivuxolimab in advanced cancers. Study details: Patients were infused with ivuxolimab every 2 weeks at 0.01 to 10 mg/kg.

Study outcomes and limitations: There were, on average, more expanded clones in CD8+ T cells than in CD4+. Antigen specificity remained undetermined for the expanded peripheral T cells.

About this clone: What it binds is not known.

Profiling relied on immunoSEQ multiplex PCR, and the TCRdb table lists in-frame clones only, not all of them. The sample includes about 79,000 clones, 70% to 90% seen only once; the top ten take less than 4.5%. V trimming: 4 bases; J trimming: 0 bases; junction bases outside the gene matches: 3. The CDR3 contains 16 residues. From germline, CDR1 is SGHRS and CDR2 YFSETQ. The chain combines TRBV5-1 with TRBJ2-2; the match to TRBD2 covers 10 bases. The receptor was derived from an adult with an advanced solid tumor such as melanoma, head and neck, liver or kidney cancer. The sequenced sample was CD4+ or CD8+ T cells sorted from blood, obtained in a trial of the OX40 agonist ivuxolimab. CDR3 region: CASSIGLAANTGELFF. The CDR3 DNA reads TGCGCCAGCAGCATTGGACTAGCGGCGAACACCGGGGAGCTGTTTTTT.